The present entry profiles one T cell receptor beta chain with its context. What it binds is unknown. Using RNA transcripts as the source, TCR beta CDR3 regions were amplified. A set of HTBI primers served as the primers for a first-round RT-PCR of the TCR CDR3. TCRdb analysed the multiplex PCR reads with MiXCR anew, one entry per CDR3 protein. The sample carries approximately 370,000 distinct CDR3 sequences, about 15% recorded once. Patients counted as stable if ophthalmopathy did not develop within 18 months. The PBMCs were taken from around 10 ml of fresh peripheral blood. The length of the CDR3 is 15 residues. Germline CDR1 reads SGHRS; CDR2 reads YFSETQ. Trimming shortened V by 6 bases and J by 0 bases, and 13 bases separated the two germline ends. The data stem from a study of T cells in Graves' hyperthyroidism and ophthalmopathy. Study-wide results and limits: In the blood, most expanded thyroid clonotypes above 0.001 appeared as well.

This sequence was found in a woman aged 25 to 39 with Graves' hyperthyroidism. This chain connects TRBV5-1 to TRBJ1-3; D possibly corresponds to TRBD1 (6 bases). Sequencing was done on a sample of blood. The CDR3 DNA follows: TGCGCCAGCAAACAGGGTACCTCCTCTGGAAACACCATATATTTT. Amino acids: CASKQGTSSGNTIYF.